This entry lists 2 T cell receptor beta chains sequenced from one sample in a study of T cell repertoires in ileal Crohn's disease. Documented time point: proximal margin of the surgical specimen (macroscopically non-inflamed). Data came from immunoSEQ multiplex PCR; TCRdb stores just in-frame clones and leaves some out. The sample consists of approximately 7,000 clones, roughly 81% of them appearing once. The sequenced material came from ileal tissue. These receptors were obtained from an adult with Crohn's disease.

The chain joins TRBV7-2 to TRBJ2-6; D gene unclear. This CDR3 region has 18 residues. Germline V gene data show CDR1 as SGHTA and CDR2 as FQGNSA. V lost 4 bases to trimming and J lost 0 bases, with 16 bases between them. The CDR3 spells CASSSTPTRISGANVLTF. The CDR3 DNA reads TGTGCCAGCAGCTCAACACCCACAAGGATCTCTGGGGCCAACGTCCTGACTTTC.

The rearrangement joins TRBV6-1 to TRBJ1-2; D is unclear. This CDR3 comprises 12 residues. The germline V gene encodes CDR1 MNHNS and CDR2 SASEGT. Trimming removed 6 bases from V and 8 bases from J, with 13 bases in between. The CDR3 here is CASSSQKRGYTF. The CDR3 region has the DNA TGTGCCAGCAGCAGCCAAAAGCGGGGCTACACCTTC.